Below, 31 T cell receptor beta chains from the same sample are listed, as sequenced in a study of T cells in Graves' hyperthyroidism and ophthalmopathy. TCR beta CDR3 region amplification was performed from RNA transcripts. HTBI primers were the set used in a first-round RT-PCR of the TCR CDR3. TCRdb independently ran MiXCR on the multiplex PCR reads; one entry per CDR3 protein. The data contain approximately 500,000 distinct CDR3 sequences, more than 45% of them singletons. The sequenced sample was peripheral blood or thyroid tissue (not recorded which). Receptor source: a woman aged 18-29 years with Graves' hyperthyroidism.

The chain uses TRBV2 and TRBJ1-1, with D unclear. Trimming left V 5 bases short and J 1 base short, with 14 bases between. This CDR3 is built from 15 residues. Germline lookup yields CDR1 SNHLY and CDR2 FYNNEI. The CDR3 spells CASSLRRKTNTEAFF. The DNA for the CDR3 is TGTGCCAGCAGTCTCCGGAGAAAGACGAACACTGAAGCTTTCTTT.

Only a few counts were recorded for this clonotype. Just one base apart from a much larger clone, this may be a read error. Written as DNA, the CDR3 is TGTGCCGGTAACAGTAGGGGGCGCACCGGGGCCAACGTCCTGACTTTC. It codes for CAGNSRGRTGANVLTF. The V call is TRBV19, the J call TRBJ2-6; 7 nucleotides align to TRBD1. CDR3 length equals 16 residues. Germline CDR1 is LNHDA and CDR2 is SQIVND (reference sequence). V lost 11 bases to trimming and J lost 4 bases; unmatched junction nucleotides: 14. Full variable domain (missing parts from reference TRBV19 and TRBJ2-6): DGGITQSPKYLFRKEGQNVTLSCEQNLNHDAMYWYRQDPGQGLRLIYYSQIVNDFQKGDIAEGYSVSREKKESFPLTVTSAQKNPTAFYLCAGNSRGRTGANVLTFGAGSRLTVL.

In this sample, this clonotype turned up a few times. This CDR3 is CASSSQISSGSDRDEQYF. The CDR3 nucleotides are TGTGCCAGCTCATCCCAAATCTCCTCCGGGAGTGATCGCGACGAGCAGTACTTC. This chain links TRBV7-3 with TRBJ2-7, with TRBD2 as a possible D gene (6 bases). Germline V gives CDR1 SGHTA, CDR2 FQGTGA. CDR3 length: 18 residues. Trimming removed 8 bases from V and 5 bases from J, with 31 bases in between.

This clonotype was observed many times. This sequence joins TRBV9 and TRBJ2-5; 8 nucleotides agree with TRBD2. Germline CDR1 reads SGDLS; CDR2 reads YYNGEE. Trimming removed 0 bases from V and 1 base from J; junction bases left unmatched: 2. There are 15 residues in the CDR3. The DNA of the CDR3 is TGTGCCAGCAGCGTAGGCGGGAGGACCCAAGAGACCCAGTACTTC. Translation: CASSVGGRTQETQYF.

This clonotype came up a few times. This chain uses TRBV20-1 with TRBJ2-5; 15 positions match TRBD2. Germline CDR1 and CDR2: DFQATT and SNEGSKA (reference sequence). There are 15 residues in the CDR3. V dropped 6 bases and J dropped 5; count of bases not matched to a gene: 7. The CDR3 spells CSARTSGRAGETQYF. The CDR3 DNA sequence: TGCAGTGCCAGGACTAGCGGGAGGGCCGGGGAGACCCAGTACTTC.

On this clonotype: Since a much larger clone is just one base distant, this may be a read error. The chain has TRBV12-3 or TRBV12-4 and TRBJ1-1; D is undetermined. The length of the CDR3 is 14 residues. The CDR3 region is CAISELEGPAEAFF. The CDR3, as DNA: TGTGCCATCAGTGAGTTAGAAGGGCCCGCTGAAGCTTTCTTT.

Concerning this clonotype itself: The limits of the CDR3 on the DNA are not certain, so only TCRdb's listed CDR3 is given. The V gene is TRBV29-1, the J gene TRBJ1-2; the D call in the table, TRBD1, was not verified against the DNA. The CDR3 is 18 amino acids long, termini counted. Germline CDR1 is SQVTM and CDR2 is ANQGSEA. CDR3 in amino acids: CSVGQGITEAFFGHGYTF.

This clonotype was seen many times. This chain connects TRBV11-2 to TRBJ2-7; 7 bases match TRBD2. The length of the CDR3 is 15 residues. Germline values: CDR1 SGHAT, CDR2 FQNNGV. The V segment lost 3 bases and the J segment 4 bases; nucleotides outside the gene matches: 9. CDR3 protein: CASSFVEGGSYEQYF. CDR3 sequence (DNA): TGTGCCAGCAGCTTCGTGGAAGGCGGGAGTTACGAGCAGTACTTC.

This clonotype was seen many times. The CDR3 sequence: CASSYSLQLNQPQHF. The CDR3 DNA follows: TGTGCCAGCAGTTACTCGCTGCAGCTCAATCAGCCCCAGCATTTT. The V and J genes are TRBV6-5 and TRBJ1-5; unclear D gene. Germline CDR1 and CDR2: MNHEY and SVGAGI. V was shortened by 0 bases and J by 3 bases, with 9 bases between the two germline ends. This CDR3 comprises 15 residues.

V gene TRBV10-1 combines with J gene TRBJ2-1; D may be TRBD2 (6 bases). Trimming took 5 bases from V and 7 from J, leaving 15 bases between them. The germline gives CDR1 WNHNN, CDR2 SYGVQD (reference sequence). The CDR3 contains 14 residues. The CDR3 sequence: CASSPTGRGNEQFF. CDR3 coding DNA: TGCGCCAGCAGTCCTACCGGGAGAGGGAATGAGCAGTTCTTC.

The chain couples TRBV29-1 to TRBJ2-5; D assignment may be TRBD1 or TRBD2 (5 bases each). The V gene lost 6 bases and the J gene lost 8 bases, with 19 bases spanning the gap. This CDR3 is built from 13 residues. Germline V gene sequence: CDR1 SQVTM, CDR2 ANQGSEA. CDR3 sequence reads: CSVVVQEGGTQYF. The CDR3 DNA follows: TGCAGCGTAGTTGTACAGGAAGGAGGAACCCAGTACTTC.

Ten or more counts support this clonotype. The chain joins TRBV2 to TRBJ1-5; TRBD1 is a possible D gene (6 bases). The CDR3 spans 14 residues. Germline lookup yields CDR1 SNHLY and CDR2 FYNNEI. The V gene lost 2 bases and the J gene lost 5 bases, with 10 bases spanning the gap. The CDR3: CASSEHTGYQPQHF. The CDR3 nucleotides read TGTGCCAGCAGTGAACACACAGGGTATCAGCCCCAGCATTTT.

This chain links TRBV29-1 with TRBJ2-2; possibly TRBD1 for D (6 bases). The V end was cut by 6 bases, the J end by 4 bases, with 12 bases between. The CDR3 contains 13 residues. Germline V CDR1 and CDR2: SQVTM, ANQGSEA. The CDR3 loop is CSVAQGGTGELFF. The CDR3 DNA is TGCAGCGTCGCACAAGGGGGCACCGGGGAGCTGTTTTTT.

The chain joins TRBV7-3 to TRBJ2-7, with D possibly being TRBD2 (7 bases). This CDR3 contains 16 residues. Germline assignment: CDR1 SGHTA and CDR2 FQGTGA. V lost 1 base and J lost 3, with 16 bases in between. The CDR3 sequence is CASSLMGGLGYYEQYF. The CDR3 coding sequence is TGTGCCAGCAGCTTAATGGGGGGGCTGGGCTACTACGAGCAGTACTTC.

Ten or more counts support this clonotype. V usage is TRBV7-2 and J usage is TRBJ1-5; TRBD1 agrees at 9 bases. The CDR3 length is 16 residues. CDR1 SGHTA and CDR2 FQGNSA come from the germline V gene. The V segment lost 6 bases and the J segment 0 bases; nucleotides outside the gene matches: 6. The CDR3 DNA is TGTGCCAGCAGTTACAGGGGGCCCTATAGCAATCAGCCCCAGCATTTT. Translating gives CASSYRGPYSNQPQHF. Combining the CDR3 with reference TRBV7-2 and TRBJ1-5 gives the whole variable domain GAGVSQSPSNKVTEKGKDVELRCDPISGHTALYWYRQSLGQGLEFLIYFQGNSAPDKSGLPSDRFSAERTGGSVSTLTIQRTQQEDSAVYLCASSYRGPYSNQPQHFGDGTRLSIL.

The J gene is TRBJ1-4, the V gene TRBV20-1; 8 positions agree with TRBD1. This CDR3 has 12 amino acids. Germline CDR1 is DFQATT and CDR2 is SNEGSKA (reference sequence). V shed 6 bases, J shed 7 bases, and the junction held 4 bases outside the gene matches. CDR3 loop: CSAPTGAEKLFF. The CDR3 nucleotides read TGCAGTGCACCGACAGGGGCTGAAAAACTGTTTTTT.

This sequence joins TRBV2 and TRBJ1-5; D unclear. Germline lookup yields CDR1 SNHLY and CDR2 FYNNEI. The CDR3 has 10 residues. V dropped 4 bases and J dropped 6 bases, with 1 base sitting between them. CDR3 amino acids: CASSGQPQHF. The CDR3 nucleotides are TGTGCCAGCAGTGGTCAGCCCCAGCATTTT.

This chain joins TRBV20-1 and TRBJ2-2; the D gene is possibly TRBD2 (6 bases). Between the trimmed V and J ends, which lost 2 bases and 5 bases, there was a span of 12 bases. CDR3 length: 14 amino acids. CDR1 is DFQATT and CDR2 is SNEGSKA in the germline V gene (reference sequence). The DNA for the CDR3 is TGCAGTGCTAGATGGGGAGGAGGAACCGGGGAGCTGTTTTTT. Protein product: CSARWGGGTGELFF.

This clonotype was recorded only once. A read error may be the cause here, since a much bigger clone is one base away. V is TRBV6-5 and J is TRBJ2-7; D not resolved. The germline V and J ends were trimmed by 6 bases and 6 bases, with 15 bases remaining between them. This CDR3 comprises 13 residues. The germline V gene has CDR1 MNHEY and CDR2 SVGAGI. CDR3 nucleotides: TGTGCCAGCAGCTTCGGACCTGGGGTCGAGCAGTACTTC. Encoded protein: CASSFGPGVEQYF.

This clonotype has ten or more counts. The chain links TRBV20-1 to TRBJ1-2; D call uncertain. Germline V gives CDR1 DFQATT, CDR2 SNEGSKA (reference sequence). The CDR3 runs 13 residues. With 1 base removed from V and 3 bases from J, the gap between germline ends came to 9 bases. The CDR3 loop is CSARVRGHYGYTF. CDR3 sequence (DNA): TGCAGTGCTAGAGTGAGAGGGCACTATGGCTACACCTTC.

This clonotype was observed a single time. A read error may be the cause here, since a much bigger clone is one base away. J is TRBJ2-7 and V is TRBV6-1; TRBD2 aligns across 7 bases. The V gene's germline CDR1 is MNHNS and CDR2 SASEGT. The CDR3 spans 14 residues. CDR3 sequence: CASTFGGRDYEQHF. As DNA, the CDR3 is TGTGCCAGCACCTTCGGCGGGCGGGACTACGAGCAGCACTTC.

The CDR3 loop is CSARDSTGANVLTF. CDR3 DNA sequence: TGCAGCGCGCGGGACAGCACCGGGGCCAACGTCCTGACTTTC. The chain links TRBV29-1 to TRBJ2-6; weak D call: TRBD1 (7 bases). Per germline, CDR1 SQVTM and CDR2 ANQGSEA. The CDR3 spans 14 residues. Trimming left V 7 bases short and J 4 bases short, with 14 bases between.

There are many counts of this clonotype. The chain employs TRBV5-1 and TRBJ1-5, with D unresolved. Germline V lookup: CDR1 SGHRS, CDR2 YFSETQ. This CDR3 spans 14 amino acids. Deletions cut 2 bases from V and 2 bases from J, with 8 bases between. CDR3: CASSFFGGNQPQHF. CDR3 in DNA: TGCGCCAGCAGCTTTTTCGGCGGCAATCAGCCCCAGCATTTT. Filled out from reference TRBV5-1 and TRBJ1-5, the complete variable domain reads KAGVTQTPRYLIKTRGQQVTLSCSPISGHRSVSWYQQTPGQGLQFLFEYFSETQRNKGNFPGRFSGRQFSNSRSEMNVSTLELGDSALYLCASSFFGGNQPQHFGDGTRLSIL.

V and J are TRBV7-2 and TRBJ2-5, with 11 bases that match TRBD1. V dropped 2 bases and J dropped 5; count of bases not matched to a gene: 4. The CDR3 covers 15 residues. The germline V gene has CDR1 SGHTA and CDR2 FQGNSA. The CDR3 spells CASSLSGTGGETQYF. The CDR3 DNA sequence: TGTGCCAGCAGCTTAAGCGGGACAGGGGGTGAGACCCAGTACTTC.

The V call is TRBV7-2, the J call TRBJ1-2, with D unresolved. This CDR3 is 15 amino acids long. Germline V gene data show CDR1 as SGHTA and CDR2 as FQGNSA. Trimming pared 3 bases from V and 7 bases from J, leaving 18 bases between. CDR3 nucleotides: TGTGCCAGCAGCTTGACGGGGATATTGAAGTGTGGCTACACCTTC. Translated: CASSLTGILKCGYTF.

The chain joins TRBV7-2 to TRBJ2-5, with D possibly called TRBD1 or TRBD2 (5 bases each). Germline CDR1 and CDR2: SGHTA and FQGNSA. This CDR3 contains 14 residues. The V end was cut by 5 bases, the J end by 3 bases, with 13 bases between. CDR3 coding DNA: TGTGCCAGCAGCCGTGGTCGGGACGAAGAGACCCAGTACTTC. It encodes CASSRGRDEETQYF.

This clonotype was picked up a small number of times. This CDR3 is CASSRGLAGASSYEQYF. CDR3 in DNA: TGTGCCAGCAGCCGTGGACTAGCGGGAGCTAGCTCCTACGAGCAGTACTTC. The chain uses TRBV5-4 and TRBJ2-7, with 13 bases that match TRBD2. The length of the CDR3 is 17 residues. Unmatched junction bases numbered 7, after V lost 4 bases and J lost 0 bases. Germline V gene lookup returns CDR1 SGHNT and CDR2 YYREEE (reference sequence). The variable domain in full, completed from reference TRBV5-4 and TRBJ2-7, reads ETGVTQSPTHLIKTRGQQVTLRCSSQSGHNTVSWYQQALGQGPQFIFQYYREEENGRGNFPPRFSGLQFPNYSSELNVNALELDDSALYLCASSRGLAGASSYEQYFGPGTRLTVT.

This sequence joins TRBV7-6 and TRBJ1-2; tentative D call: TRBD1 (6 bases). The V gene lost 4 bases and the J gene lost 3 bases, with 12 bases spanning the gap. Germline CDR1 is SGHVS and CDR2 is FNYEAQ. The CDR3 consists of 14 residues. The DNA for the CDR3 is TGTGCCAGCAGCTCCTCGGGGGCGGACTATGGCTACACCTTC. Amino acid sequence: CASSSSGADYGYTF.

The CDR3 loop is CASRRTGGKTQYF. CDR3 sequence (DNA): TGTGCCAGCAGAAGGACAGGGGGCAAGACCCAGTACTTC. The chain has TRBV7-3 and TRBJ2-5, with 11 nucleotides matching TRBD1. The CDR3 has 13 amino acids. J gave up 6 bases and V 6 bases, and 3 bases lay outside the gene matches. The germline gives CDR1 SGHTA, CDR2 FQGTGA.

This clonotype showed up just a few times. Here the CDR3 reads CASGLAGDPKDTQYF. For the CDR3, the DNA is TGTGCCAGCGGACTAGCGGGAGATCCAAAAGATACGCAGTATTTT. The gene calls are TRBV10-3 and TRBJ2-3, with 13 bases lining up with TRBD2. CDR1 and CDR2 (germline): ENHRY, SYGVKD. With V trimmed by 10 bases and J by 5 bases, 9 bases remained unmatched. This CDR3 has 15 residues.

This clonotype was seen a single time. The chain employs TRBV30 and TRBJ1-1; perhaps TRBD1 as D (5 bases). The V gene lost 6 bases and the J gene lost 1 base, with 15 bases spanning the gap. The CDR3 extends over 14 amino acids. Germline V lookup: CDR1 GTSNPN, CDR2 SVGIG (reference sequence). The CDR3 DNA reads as TGTGCCTGCCCACTGGGGCCAACGAACACTGAAGCTTTCTTT. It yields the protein CACPLGPTNTEAFF.